There are many counts of the clone carrying this T cell receptor beta chain. Its matching antigen is unknown. This record belongs to a study of T cells in Graves' hyperthyroidism and ophthalmopathy. At the level of the study: Peripheral blood collection took place at initial diagnosis, before any treatment. Study-wide points: Most thyroid clonotypes expanded above 0.001 appeared in blood too.

Hyperthyroidism had been newly diagnosed in patients aged 18 to 65, and its duration was under 2 months. Uncontrolled infections, other autoimmune diseases, pregnancy or lactation led to exclusion of patients. In germline, CDR1 is SGHRS, CDR2 YFSETQ. The CDR3 contains 18 residues. Losses at the gene ends were 0 bases for V and 8 bases for J; bases not matched to a gene: 16. Amplification of TCR beta CDR3 regions used RNA as the template. With the HTBI primer set, the TCR CDR3 went through a first round of RT-PCR. TCRdb passed the multiplex PCR reads through MiXCR, listing each CDR3 protein once. The sample contains around 290,000 distinct CDR3 sequences, about an eighth of which appear only once.

Material for sequencing was blood. The sequence came from a woman in her thirties or forties with Graves' hyperthyroidism. The J gene is TRBJ1-4, the V gene TRBV5-1; 7 bases are a match to TRBD1. The CDR3 nucleotides read TGCGCCAGCAGCTTGGGCCCCGAAAAGACAGGGAAGCGGGAAAAACTGTTTTTT. Translation gives CASSLGPEKTGKREKLFF.